Below, 18 T cell receptor beta chains from the same sample are listed, as sequenced in a study of molecular identifiers for immune sequencing clone quantification. Via MiXCR, TCRdb re-called the PCR reads, giving one row per CDR3 protein. The table has about 500,000 distinct CDR3 sequences, around 23% seen once. The source material was naive CD8+ T cells from blood, with Jurkat cell RNA spiked in. As to subset: FACS-sorted CD8+CD4-CCR7+CD45RA+ naive T cells. These receptors were collected from a human donor in good health. Some libraries in this study had Jurkat cell RNA spiked in.

The chain uses TRBV14 and TRBJ1-1; no firm D call. The V end lost 0 bases, the J end lost 0 bases, and 11 bases lay between the germline ends. This CDR3 spans 16 amino acids. CDR1 is SGHDN, CDR2 FVKESK, per germline. CDR3 protein: CASSQDPRLLNTEAFF. CDR3 sequence (DNA): TGTGCCAGCAGCCAAGACCCCAGGTTGTTGAACACTGAAGCTTTCTTT.

The CDR3 coding sequence is TGTGCCAGTAGTATAGCCACCCGACAGTCTGGAAACACCATATATTTT. Residues: CASSIATRQSGNTIYF. The V gene is TRBV19, the J gene TRBJ1-3; a weak D match, TRBD1 (5 bases). The germline gives CDR1 LNHDA, CDR2 SQIVND (reference sequence). This CDR3 is 16 amino acids long. V lost 1 base and J 1 base, leaving 11 bases between the germline ends.

This chain joins TRBV4-3 and TRBJ2-7; a possible D gene is TRBD1 (5 bases). This CDR3 has 14 residues. The germline V gene has CDR1 LGHNA and CDR2 YSLEER. Deletions cut 0 bases from V and 6 bases from J, with 12 bases between. DNA for the CDR3: TGCGCCAGCAGCCAAGATGCAGGGTCCCCCGAGCAGTACTTC. Its protein is CASSQDAGSPEQYF.

The chain is built from TRBV20-1 and TRBJ2-7, with TRBD1 matching 7 bases. In germline, CDR1 is DFQATT, CDR2 SNEGSKA (reference sequence). The CDR3 is made up of 15 amino acids. The V gene end was trimmed by 0 bases and the J gene end by 3 bases; junction bases not matched to a gene: 8. The CDR3 spells CSARDPGGRDYEQYF. The CDR3 DNA sequence: TGCAGTGCTAGAGACCCAGGGGGAAGGGACTACGAGCAGTACTTC.

Many counts were recorded for this clonotype. J is TRBJ2-7 and V is TRBV2; possibly TRBD1 for D (6 bases). The germline CDR1 and CDR2 sequences are SNHLY and FYNNEI. The CDR3 length is 14 residues. Trimming removed 4 bases at V and 2 bases at J, with 12 bases between. DNA for the CDR3: TGTGCCAGCAGTGTGGGGACACTAACCTACGAGCAGTACTTC. As protein: CASSVGTLTYEQYF.

This clonotype was observed many times. CDR3: CASSQEQRIGETQYF. The DNA of the CDR3 is TGTGCCAGCAGCCAAGAGCAGCGGATCGGAGAGACCCAGTACTTC. The chain is built from TRBV4-2 and TRBJ2-5; a weak D match, TRBD2 (5 bases). This CDR3 is built from 15 residues. Germline V CDR1 and CDR2: LGHNA, YNFKEQ. Trimming took 0 bases from V and 4 from J, leaving 12 bases between them.

This chain uses TRBV28 with TRBJ2-7; TRBD2 matches 10 bases. Germline loops: CDR1 MDHEN, CDR2 SYDVKM. CDR3 size: 14 residues. J gave up 5 bases and V 5 bases, and 6 bases lay outside the gene matches. The CDR3 bases are TGTGCCAGCAGTCGAGCGGGAGGGCCTCACGAGCAGTACTTC. Encoded protein: CASSRAGGPHEQYF. Supplemented by reference TRBV28 and TRBJ2-7, the full variable domain reads DVKVTQSSRYLVKRTGEKVFLECVQDMDHENMFWYRQDPGLGLRLIYFSYDVKMKEKGDIPEGYSVSREKKERFSLILESASTNQTSMYLCASSRAGGPHEQYFGPGTRLTVT.

The gene calls are TRBV7-9 and TRBJ2-7; tentative D call: TRBD1 (6 bases). Trimming removed 5 bases at V and 4 bases at J, with 12 bases between. The CDR3 has 13 residues. CDR1 is SEHNR and CDR2 is FQNEAQ in the germline V gene (reference sequence). The CDR3 protein is CASSRTVPYEQYF. The CDR3 nucleotides are TGTGCCAGCAGCAGGACAGTCCCTTACGAGCAGTACTTC.

The genes are TRBV7-9 and TRBJ1-1; D is unclear. Deletions cut 11 bases from V and 8 bases from J, with 18 bases between. The CDR3 consists of 12 residues. Germline CDR1 and CDR2: SEHNR and FQNEAQ (reference sequence). The CDR3: CAGTSWVDEAFF. In nucleotides, the CDR3 is TGTGCCGGCACCTCTTGGGTAGACGAAGCTTTCTTT.

This clonotype was seen ten or more times. The chain couples TRBV13 to TRBJ2-5; D gene ambiguous. From germline, CDR1 is PRHDT and CDR2 FYEKMQ (reference sequence). CDR3 length: 14 amino acids. Trimming stripped 2 bases from V and 9 bases from J, with 16 bases between. In DNA form, the CDR3 reads TGTGCCAGCAGCTTACAATACGACCCTGGGGCCCAGTACTTC. Protein: CASSLQYDPGAQYF.

The genes are TRBV19 and TRBJ2-1, with 11 positions matching TRBD2. V was pared by 4 bases and J by 7 bases, with 9 bases of the junction left unmatched. CDR1 and CDR2 (germline): LNHDA, SQIVND (reference sequence). This CDR3 is built from 16 residues. CDR3 protein: CASSTVAGGPKNEQFF. CDR3 nucleotide sequence: TGTGCCAGTAGTACTGTAGCGGGGGGGCCGAAGAATGAGCAGTTCTTC.

In this sample, this clonotype turned up many times. The rearrangement joins TRBV20-1 to TRBJ2-7, with 7 bases fitting TRBD2. Germline V gives CDR1 DFQATT, CDR2 SNEGSKA (reference sequence). The V segment lost 6 bases and the J segment 0 bases; nucleotides outside the gene matches: 8. This CDR3 is 14 amino acids long. The chain's CDR3 is CSAEGLAASYEQYF. The CDR3 DNA sequence: TGCAGTGCCGAGGGGCTAGCGGCCTCCTACGAGCAGTACTTC.

This clonotype was recorded many times. This chain links TRBV12-3 or TRBV12-4 with TRBJ2-3; unclear D gene. V dropped 5 bases and J dropped 5 bases, with 11 bases sitting between them. This CDR3 comprises 13 residues. The CDR3 reads CASSPRDLDTQYF. The CDR3 DNA reads TGTGCCAGCAGTCCCCGAGATCTAGATACGCAGTATTTT.

This clonotype appeared many times. The rearrangement links TRBV6-2 or TRBV6-3 to TRBJ2-7; no definite D call. V was trimmed by 5 bases and J by 4 bases, leaving 18 bases between them. From germline, CDR1 is MNHEY and CDR2 SVGEGT. The CDR3 is 15 amino acids. The CDR3 bases are TGTGCCAGCAGTCCCCGTTCGCCGTCCGGTTACGAGCAGTACTTC. This encodes CASSPRSPSGYEQYF.

For this clonotype: Given a much more abundant clone one base away, this may be a read error. V gene TRBV4-1 combines with J gene TRBJ2-3, with TRBD2 as a possible D gene (7 bases). Germline V gives CDR1 MGHRA, CDR2 YSYEKL. The CDR3 covers 16 residues. The CDR3 bases are TGCGCCAGCAGCCAAGGCCCGGGGGCGGGGGCAGATCCGCAGTATTTT. Its protein is CASSQGPGAGADPQYF.

The V gene is TRBV20-1, the J gene TRBJ2-1, with a weak D call TRBD2 (6 bases). Germline V lookup: CDR1 DFQATT, CDR2 SNEGSKA (reference sequence). CDR3 length: 13 residues. Trimming took 1 base from V and 9 from J, leaving 13 bases between them. This CDR3 reads CSARVRLGSEQFF. In nucleotides, the CDR3 is TGCAGTGCTAGAGTGAGACTAGGCAGTGAGCAGTTCTTC.

V usage is TRBV27 and J usage is TRBJ2-7; 11 nucleotides match TRBD1. The V gene end was trimmed by 4 bases and the J gene end by 4 bases; junction bases not matched to a gene: 6. There are 15 residues in the CDR3. CDR1 and CDR2 (germline): MNHEY, SMNVEV (reference sequence). CDR3 protein: CASSWAGQGGYEQYF. CDR3 coding DNA: TGTGCCAGCAGTTGGGCGGGACAGGGGGGGTACGAGCAGTACTTC.

This clonotype has a count of ten or more. The chain uses TRBV9 and TRBJ2-2, with D perhaps TRBD2 (6 bases). This CDR3 comprises 13 residues. Trimming pared 2 bases from V and 7 bases from J, leaving 9 bases between. CDR1 is SGDLS and CDR2 is YYNGEE in the germline V gene. The CDR3 nucleotides are TGTGCCAGCAGCGTGGAGGGCCACGGGGAGCTGTTTTTT. It specifies CASSVEGHGELFF.